Shown below are 7 T cell receptor beta chains from a single sample sequenced in a study of blood T cell repertoires in COVID-19 (dated by TCRdb to the early 2020s). Library preparation employed the immunoSEQ multiplex PCR assay. Imported from immuneACCESS, the table was reduced by TCRdb to in-frame sequences with V and J called. These copies leave out some clones; in studies compared against another copy, an unresolved V gene accounts for under half, and the cause of the remainder is not known. The sample contains more than 150,000 clones, roughly nine tenths of them found a single time. The ten largest clones capture under 25% of the sample. Sequencing was carried out using peripheral blood. The receptors were sampled from a man in his 70s with active or convalescent COVID-19.

This sequence joins TRBV10-3 and TRBJ2-3; D is possibly TRBD2 (5 bases). The CDR3 length is 16 residues. Trimming cost V 6 bases and J 3 bases, with 19 bases left between them. CDR1 and CDR2 from the germline V gene are ENHRY and SYGVKD. CDR3 sequence: CAISTPWGVVTDTQYF. CDR3 bases: TGTGCCATCAGCACCCCCTGGGGAGTGGTGACAGATACGCAGTATTTT.

The count of this clone is one. The chain recombines TRBV9 with TRBJ2-5, with D possibly matching TRBD2 (5 bases). The CDR3 extends over 16 amino acids. Germline CDR1 reads SGDLS; CDR2 reads YYNGEE. The V end was cut by 1 base, the J end by 2 bases, with 15 bases between. CDR3 in amino acids: CASSVQSGTLQETQYF. The CDR3 DNA follows: TGTGCCAGCAGCGTACAGAGCGGAACCTTGCAAGAGACCCAGTACTTC. Full variable domain (remainder filled in from reference TRBV9 and TRBJ2-5): DSGVTQTPKHLITATGQRVTLRCSPRSGDLSVYWYQQSLDQGLQFLIQYYNGEERAKGNILERFSAQQFPDLHSELNLSSLELGDSALYFCASSVQSGTLQETQYFGPGTRLLVL.

This clone has just a few counts. The genes are TRBV6-2 or TRBV6-3 and TRBJ1-5; D call uncertain. The V end lost 2 bases, the J end lost 5 bases, and 10 bases lay between the germline ends. The V gene's germline CDR1 is MNHEY and CDR2 SVGEGT. The CDR3 extends over 14 amino acids. CDR3 sequence reads: CASSYGRVDQPQHF. CDR3 nucleotide sequence: TGTGCCAGCAGTTACGGGAGAGTCGATCAGCCCCAGCATTTT.

This chain links TRBV4-3 with TRBJ2-3; D is possibly TRBD2 (6 bases). Germline loops: CDR1 LGHNA, CDR2 YSLEER. The CDR3 loop spans 15 amino acids. V lost 4 bases and J 6 bases, leaving 17 bases between the germline ends. CDR3 protein: CASSREVTWSDTQYF. As DNA, the CDR3 is TGCGCCAGCAGCCGGGAGGTTACCTGGTCGGATACGCAGTATTTT.

This chain uses TRBV7-2 with TRBJ2-1; D is perhaps TRBD2 (7 bases). V lost 3 bases and J 5 bases, leaving 14 bases between the germline ends. Germline loops: CDR1 SGHTA, CDR2 FQGNSA. The CDR3 covers 15 residues. This CDR3 is CASSFVAGADNEQFF. CDR3 nucleotides: TGTGCCAGCAGCTTCGTGGCGGGGGCCGACAATGAGCAGTTCTTC. Looking up the rest from reference TRBV7-2 and TRBJ2-1 gives the full variable domain: GAGVSQSPSNKVTEKGKDVELRCDPISGHTALYWYRQSLGQGLEFLIYFQGNSAPDKSGLPSDRFSAERTGGSVSTLTIQRTQQEDSAVYLCASSFVAGADNEQFFGPGTRLTVL.

V and J are TRBV10-1 and TRBJ1-2; D is unresolved. Germline loops: CDR1 WNHNN, CDR2 SYGVQD (reference sequence). The CDR3 totals 13 residues. V was pared by 2 bases and J by 4 bases, with 8 bases between. CDR3 residues: CASSENSGYGYTF. CDR3 DNA: TGCGCCAGCAGTGAGAACAGCGGCTATGGCTACACCTTC.

The V and J genes are TRBV5-1 and TRBJ2-3, with 11 bases matching TRBD2. Germline CDR1 and CDR2: SGHRS and YFSETQ. The CDR3 totals 15 residues. The V segment lost 4 bases and the J segment 5 bases; nucleotides outside the gene matches: 6. CDR3 residues: CASSPTSGEVDTQYF. The DNA for the CDR3 is TGCGCCAGCAGCCCGACTAGCGGGGAAGTAGATACGCAGTATTTT.